This T cell receptor beta chain was obtained from a study of PD-1 blockade in classical Hodgkin lymphoma. Overall study findings and caveats: A reduction in baseline TCR diversity was reportedly seen in newly diagnosed patients relative to healthy donors.

Regarding this clone: The antigen remains undetermined.

The CDR3 contains 15 residues. Germline CDR1 SEHNR, CDR2 FQNEAQ (reference sequence). Trimming took off 2 bases at V and 6 bases at J, with 16 bases between the two ends. The time point is: newly diagnosed, previously untreated cHL patient sample. It was by magnetic negative selection that CD4+ T cells were purified from thawed PBMCs. The protocol was immunoSEQ multiplex PCR, while the TCRdb copy is restricted to in-frame clones and leaves out a portion. Here the sample spans some 35,000 clones, around 89% being singletons. Source material: CD4+ T cells from blood. The chain combines TRBV7-9 with TRBJ1-2; D uncertain. The receptor's source is a human donor with classical Hodgkin lymphoma. CDR3 residues: CASSLSLQRPHGYTF. DNA for the CDR3: TGTGCCAGCAGCTTAAGTCTACAGAGACCACATGGCTACACCTTC.